This TCR beta chain derives from a study of blood T cell repertoires in COVID-19. Study information: PBMCs, B-cell-depleted T cells, or T cells were the source of the cDNA or gDNA that made up the material.

CDR1 and CDR2 from the germline V gene are LNHNV and YYDKDF (reference sequence). Trimming left V 4 bases short and J 2 bases short, with 11 bases between. This CDR3 is 15 amino acids long. Generated by immunoSEQ multiplex PCR, the TCRdb table keeps only in-frame clones and is missing some. The sample yields 300,000 to 350,000 clones, around nine tenths seen once. Sequenced: peripheral blood. The sequence came from a woman in her twenties or thirties with COVID-19, enrolled during active disease. The chain couples TRBV15 to TRBJ1-4; D is undetermined. The CDR3 reads CATSMVRFTNEKLFF. In nucleotides, the CDR3 is TGTGCCACCAGCATGGTGAGATTTACTAATGAAAAACTGTTTTTT. The whole variable domain, filled in from reference TRBV15 and TRBJ1-4, reads DAMVIQNPRYQVTQFGKPVTLSCSQTLNHNVMYWYQQKSSQAPKLLFHYYDKDFNNEADTPDNFQSRRPNTSFCFLDIRSPGLGDTAMYLCATSMVRFTNEKLFFGSGTQLSVL.